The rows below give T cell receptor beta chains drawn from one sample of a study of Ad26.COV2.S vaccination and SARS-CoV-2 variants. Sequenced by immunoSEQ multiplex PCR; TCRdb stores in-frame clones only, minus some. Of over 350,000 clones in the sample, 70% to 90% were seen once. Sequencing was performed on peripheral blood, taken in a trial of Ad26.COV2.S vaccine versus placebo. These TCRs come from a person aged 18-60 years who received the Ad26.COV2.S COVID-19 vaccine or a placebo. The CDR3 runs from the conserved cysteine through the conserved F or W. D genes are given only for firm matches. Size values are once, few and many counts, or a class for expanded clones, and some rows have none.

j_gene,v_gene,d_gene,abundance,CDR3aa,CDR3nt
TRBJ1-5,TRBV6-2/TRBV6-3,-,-,CASSNNQPQHF,TGTGCCAGCAGCAATAATCAGCCCCAGCATTTT
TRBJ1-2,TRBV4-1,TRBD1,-,CASSQEDRGHGYTF,TGCGCCAGCAGCCAAGAGGACAGGGGGCATGGCTACACCTTC
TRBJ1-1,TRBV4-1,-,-,CASSQDAGQNTEAFF,TGCGCCAGCAGCCAAGATGCAGGACAGAACACTGAAGCTTTCTTT
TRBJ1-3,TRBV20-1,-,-,CSASARTGHSGNTIYF,TGCAGTGCTAGTGCCCGAACAGGGCACTCTGGAAACACCATATATTTT
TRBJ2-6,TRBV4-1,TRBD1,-,CASSQRQGQSSGANVLTF,TGCGCCAGCAGCCAAAGACAGGGACAGAGCTCTGGGGCCAACGTCCTGACTTTC
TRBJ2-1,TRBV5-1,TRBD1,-,CASRPGQGNEQFF,TGCGCCAGCAGACCTGGACAGGGGAATGAGCAGTTCTTC
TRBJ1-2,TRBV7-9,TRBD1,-,CASRRTGTGGDGYTF,TGTGCCAGCAGACGGACCGGGACAGGGGGCGATGGCTACACCTTC
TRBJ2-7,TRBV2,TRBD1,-,CASRLSTGGSYEQYF,TGTGCCAGCAGACTATCGACAGGGGGGTCCTACGAGCAGTACTTC
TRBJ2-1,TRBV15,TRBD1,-,CATSRDRGLYNEQFF,TGTGCCACCAGCAGAGACAGGGGGCTCTACAATGAGCAGTTCTTC
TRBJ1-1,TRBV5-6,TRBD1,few,CASSLGGGGTEAFF,TGTGCCAGCAGCTTGGGAGGGGGCGGGACTGAAGCTTTCTTT
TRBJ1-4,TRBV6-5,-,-,CASRDGLWGGKLFF,TGTGCCAGCAGAGACGGCTTATGGGGGGGAAAACTGTTTTTT
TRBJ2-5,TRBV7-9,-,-,CASSLGTQGAQETQYF,TGTGCCAGCAGCTTAGGAACGCAGGGTGCCCAAGAGACCCAGTACTTC
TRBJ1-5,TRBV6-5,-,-,CASRRGNQPQHF,TGTGCCAGCAGAAGAGGGAATCAGCCCCAGCATTTT
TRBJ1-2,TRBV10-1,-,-,CASSEYRNYGYTF,TGCGCCAGCAGTGAGTACAGGAACTATGGCTACACCTTC
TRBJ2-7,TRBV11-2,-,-,CASSLLGYEQYF,TGTGCCAGCAGCTTGCTGGGATACGAGCAGTACTTC
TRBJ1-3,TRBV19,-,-,CASRPFTQGGGNTIYF,TGTGCCAGTCGCCCTTTCACCCAGGGTGGAGGAAACACCATATATTTT
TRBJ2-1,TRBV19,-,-,CASSMGVWGRKYNEQFF,TGTGCCAGTAGTATGGGTGTCTGGGGGCGCAAATACAATGAGCAGTTCTTC
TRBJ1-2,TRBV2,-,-,CASRLRDGGNGYTF,TGTGCCAGCAGACTAAGGGACGGCGGAAATGGCTACACCTTC
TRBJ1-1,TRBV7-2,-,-,CASSTDPNTEAFF,TGTGCCAGCAGCACGGACCCGAACACTGAAGCTTTCTTT
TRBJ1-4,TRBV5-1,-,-,CASSTGATNEKLFF,TGCGCCAGCAGTACGGGAGCAACTAATGAAAAACTGTTTTTT
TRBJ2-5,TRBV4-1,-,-,CASSQEDRQQETQYF,TGCGCCAGCAGCCAAGAAGATAGACAGCAAGAGACCCAGTACTTC
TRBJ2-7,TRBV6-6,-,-,CASSYFRGGTHEQYF,TGTGCCAGCAGTTACTTCCGGGGTGGTACCCACGAGCAGTACTTC
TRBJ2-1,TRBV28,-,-,CASSLSGYNEQFF,TGTGCCAGCAGTTTATCAGGCTACAATGAGCAGTTCTTC
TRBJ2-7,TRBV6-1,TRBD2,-,CASSEGGESSYEQYF,TGTGCCAGCAGTGAGGGGGGGGAGTCCTCCTACGAGCAGTACTTC
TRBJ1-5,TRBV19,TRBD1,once,CASTRDREVQPQHF,TGTGCCAGTACTCGGGACAGGGAAGTTCAGCCCCAGCATTTT
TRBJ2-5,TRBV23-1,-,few,CASNLPRRGGVFWSLKKETQYF,TGCGCCAGCAATCTCCCCCGTAGGGGGGGTGTTTTCTGGAGTTTGAAGAAAGAGACCCAGTACTTC
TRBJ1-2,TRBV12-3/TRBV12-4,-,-,CASSLGRVGYTF,TGTGCCAGCAGTTTGGGCAGGGTCGGCTACACCTTC
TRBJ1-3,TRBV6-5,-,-,CASSYAGRRGNTIYF,TGTGCCAGCAGTTACGCAGGGAGACGTGGAAACACCATATATTTT
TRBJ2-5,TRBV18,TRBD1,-,CASSPRQGDNQETQYF,TGTGCCAGCTCCCCTAGACAGGGGGATAACCAAGAGACCCAGTACTTC
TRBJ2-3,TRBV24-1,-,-,CATSDLIPGSDTQYF,TGTGCCACCAGTGATTTAATCCCCGGCAGCGATACGCAGTATTTT
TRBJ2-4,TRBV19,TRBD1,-,CASSNEGAWNIQYF,TGTGCCAGTAGTAATGAGGGGGCATGGAACATTCAGTACTTC
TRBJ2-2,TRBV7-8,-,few,CASRPVEGKNTGELFF,TGTGCCAGCAGACCCGTTGAGGGAAAGAACACCGGGGAGCTGTTTTTT
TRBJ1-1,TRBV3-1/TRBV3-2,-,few,CASSQEGGAAFF,TGTGCCAGCAGCCAAGAAGGGGGTGCAGCTTTCTTT
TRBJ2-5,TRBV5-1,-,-,CASSLVLGGPGAQETQYF,TGCGCCAGCAGCTTGGTTCTCGGTGGACCAGGGGCCCAAGAGACCCAGTACTTC
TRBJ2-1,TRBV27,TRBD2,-,CASSRLAGWDNEQFF,TGTGCCAGCAGCCGACTAGCTGGGTGGGACAATGAGCAGTTCTTC
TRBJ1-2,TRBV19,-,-,CASSIVAGRGYTF,TGTGCCAGTAGTATAGTCGCAGGGAGAGGCTACACCTTC
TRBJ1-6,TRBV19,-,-,CASSPGPSSSPLHF,TGTGCCAGTAGTCCCGGTCCTTCTAGTTCACCCCTCCACTTT
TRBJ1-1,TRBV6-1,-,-,CASSERQVMNTEAFF,TGTGCCAGCAGTGAGCGACAGGTGATGAACACTGAAGCTTTCTTT
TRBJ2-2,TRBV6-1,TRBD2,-,CASSDRGLADTGELFF,TGTGCCAGCAGTGACCGAGGACTAGCGGACACCGGGGAGCTGTTTTTT
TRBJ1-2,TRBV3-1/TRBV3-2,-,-,CASSQTLRGEDGYTF,TGTGCCAGCAGCCAAACTCTCCGGGGGGAGGATGGCTACACCTTC
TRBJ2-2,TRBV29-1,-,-,CSVEIVTNTGELFF,TGCAGCGTTGAAATAGTGACGAACACCGGGGAGCTGTTTTTT
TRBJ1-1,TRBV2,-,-,CASTTQGYTEAFF,TGTGCCAGCACTACACAGGGATACACTGAAGCTTTCTTT
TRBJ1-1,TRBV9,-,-,CASTAVRTREAFF,TGTGCCAGCACCGCGGTGAGGACTCGGGAAGCTTTCTTT
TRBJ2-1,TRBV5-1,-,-,CASSSSGLSYNEQFF,TGCGCCAGCAGCTCGAGCGGATTATCCTACAATGAGCAGTTCTTC
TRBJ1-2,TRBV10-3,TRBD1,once,CAISRTGAPLEGGYTF,TGTGCCATCAGCAGGACAGGGGCCCCGTTAGAGGGTGGCTACACCTTC
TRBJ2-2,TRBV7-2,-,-,CASSSPLLDTGELFF,TGTGCCAGCAGCTCACCCCTATTGGACACCGGGGAGCTGTTTTTT
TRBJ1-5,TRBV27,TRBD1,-,CASSATGGDQPQHF,TGTGCCAGCAGTGCCACAGGGGGCGATCAGCCCCAGCATTTT